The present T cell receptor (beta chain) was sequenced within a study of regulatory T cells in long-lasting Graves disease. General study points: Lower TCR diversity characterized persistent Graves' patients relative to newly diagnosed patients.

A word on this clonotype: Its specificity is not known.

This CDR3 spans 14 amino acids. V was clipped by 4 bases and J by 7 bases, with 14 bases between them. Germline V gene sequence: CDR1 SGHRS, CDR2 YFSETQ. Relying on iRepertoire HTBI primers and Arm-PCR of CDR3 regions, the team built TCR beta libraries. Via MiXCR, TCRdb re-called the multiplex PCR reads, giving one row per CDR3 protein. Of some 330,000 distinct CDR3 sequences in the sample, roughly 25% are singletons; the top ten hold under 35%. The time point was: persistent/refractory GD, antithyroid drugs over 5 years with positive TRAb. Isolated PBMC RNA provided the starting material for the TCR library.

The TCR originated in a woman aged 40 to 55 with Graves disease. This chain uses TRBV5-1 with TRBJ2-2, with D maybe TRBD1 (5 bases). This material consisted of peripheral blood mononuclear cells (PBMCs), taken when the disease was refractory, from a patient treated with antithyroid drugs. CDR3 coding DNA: TGCGCCAGCAGCCCCCCAGGGTTGGACGGGGAGCTGTTTTTT. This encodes CASSPPGLDGELFF.